These 32 T cell receptor beta chains were sequenced from one sample in a study of CD8 T cells in ankylosing spondylitis. TCRdb re-analysed the 5' RACE reads in MiXCR, keeping a single row per CDR3 protein. Altogether 190,000 or so distinct CDR3 sequences are present, roughly 13% being singletons, with the ten largest covering about 15%. The sample was blood, either unsorted or a sorted T cell fraction (not recorded which). The receptors here all came from a male donor with ankylosing spondylitis or in good health (not recorded which).

The V gene is TRBV9, the J gene TRBJ2-2; D is perhaps TRBD1 (5 bases). Germline CDR1 is SGDLS and CDR2 is YYNGEE. This CDR3 spans 14 amino acids. The V and J ends lost 5 bases and 4 bases respectively, with 12 bases between them. CDR3 DNA sequence: TGTGCCAGCAGAGTTTCGACAGTCACCGGGGAGCTGTTTTTT. Protein: CASRVSTVTGELFF.

This clonotype was picked up many times. The J gene is TRBJ2-1, the V gene TRBV5-6; D uncertain. CDR1 and CDR2 (germline): SGHDT, YYEEEE. Trimming cost V 0 bases and J 5 bases, with 3 bases left between them. CDR3 length: 12 amino acids. The CDR3: CASSLANNEQFF. The CDR3, as DNA: TGTGCCAGCAGCTTGGCTAACAATGAGCAGTTCTTC.

This chain links TRBV5-1 with TRBJ2-7; 13 bases line up with TRBD2. After removal of 2 bases from V and 6 bases from J, the junction contained 5 bases not matched to a gene. The CDR3 is 15 residues long. Germline V CDR1 and CDR2: SGHRS, YFSETQ. Written as DNA, the CDR3 is TGCGCCAGCAGCTTCGGGACTAGCGGGAATGGCGAGCAGTACTTC. Its protein product is CASSFGTSGNGEQYF.

This chain uses TRBV3-1 with TRBJ1-1, with D hard to call. Trimming took 2 bases from V and 6 from J, leaving 10 bases between them. Germline V gives CDR1 LGHDT, CDR2 YNNKEL (reference sequence). This CDR3 has 13 residues. DNA of the CDR3: TGTGCCAGCAGCCAACCTTCTGGACCTGAAGCTTTCTTT. The encoded protein is CASSQPSGPEAFF.

This clonotype was recorded a few times. V and J are TRBV27 and TRBJ2-1; 12 nucleotides line up with TRBD2. The CDR3 totals 15 residues. Germline CDR1 reads MNHEY; CDR2 reads SMNVEV (reference sequence). Trimming at V came to 7 bases and at J to 3 bases, leaving 4 bases not matched to a gene. In DNA, the CDR3 is TGTGCCAGCAAACTAGCGGGGGGTATCTACAATGAGCAGTTCTTC. Protein product: CASKLAGGIYNEQFF.

The chain joins TRBV6-2 or TRBV6-3 to TRBJ2-7; D gene uncertain. V was cut by 2 bases and J by 6 bases, with 5 bases left in between. Looked up from germline, CDR1 is MNHEY and CDR2 is SVGEGT. The CDR3 runs to 11 residues. The CDR3 DNA is TGTGCCAGCAGTTACGGGTTCGAGCAGTACTTC. As protein: CASSYGFEQYF.

This clonotype has just a few counts. Mismatch with germline at one junction end may stem from a read error. This rearrangement joins TRBV27 to TRBJ2-1, with TRBD2 matching over 7 bases. The CDR3 extends over 15 amino acids. Germline-derived CDR1 and CDR2 are MNHEY and SMNVEV (reference sequence). CDR3 in amino acids: CASRMGGRALNGQFF. Written as DNA, the CDR3 is TGTGCCAGCAGAATGGGAGGGAGGGCCCTAAATGGGCAGTTCTTC.

In this sample, this clonotype turned up many times. This rearrangement joins TRBV12-3 or TRBV12-4 to TRBJ2-2; D possibly uses TRBD1 or TRBD2 (5 bases each). Trimming stripped 5 bases from V and 2 bases from J, with 15 bases between. This CDR3 has 16 residues. This CDR3 reads CASSGPWDGNTGELFF. The DNA for the CDR3 is TGTGCCAGCAGTGGCCCCTGGGACGGCAACACCGGGGAGCTGTTTTTT.

This clonotype was recorded at least ten times. The gene calls are TRBV10-1 and TRBJ2-3; D possibly uses TRBD1 or TRBD2 (5 bases each). CDR1 WNHNN and CDR2 SYGVQD come from the germline V gene (reference sequence). This CDR3 has 15 amino acids. V lost 2 bases and J 2 bases, leaving 11 bases between the germline ends. CDR3 DNA sequence: TGCGCCAGCAGTGAGGGACACGACTACACAGATACGCAGTATTTT. This codes for CASSEGHDYTDTQYF.

The rearrangement joins TRBV9 to TRBJ1-1; the D is unclear. Germline V CDR1 and CDR2: SGDLS, YYNGEE. V lost 0 bases, J lost 4 bases, and 4 bases lay in between. There are 12 residues in the CDR3. This chain's CDR3 is CASSVVSTEAFF. CDR3 sequence (DNA): TGTGCCAGCAGCGTAGTGAGCACTGAAGCTTTCTTT.

V and J are TRBV18 and TRBJ2-1; D possibly corresponds to TRBD2 (7 bases). The V gene lost 3 bases and the J gene lost 7 bases, with 16 bases spanning the gap. The CDR3 runs 15 residues. CDR1 KGHSH and CDR2 LQKENI come from the germline V gene. The CDR3 DNA is TGTGCCAGCTCACCCGGCCGAGCGGGACAAAATGAGCAGTTCTTC. Translating gives CASSPGRAGQNEQFF.

J is TRBJ2-3 and V is TRBV19; D may match TRBD1 or TRBD2 (5 bases each). Germline V gene lookup returns CDR1 LNHDA and CDR2 SQIVND (reference sequence). Trimming took 9 bases from V and 0 from J, leaving 16 bases between them. The CDR3 sequence is 15 residues long. The DNA of the CDR3 is TGTGCCAGCAAGGGGACCAACTTTAGCACAGATACGCAGTATTTT. Translating it yields CASKGTNFSTDTQYF.

This clonotype came up a few times. This chain joins TRBV20-1 and TRBJ1-2; D remains unclear. Germline CDR1 is DFQATT and CDR2 is SNEGSKA (reference sequence). The CDR3 runs 13 residues. V was pared by 3 bases and J by 2 bases, with 10 bases between. The chain's CDR3 is CSASSNLNYGYTF. Written as DNA, the CDR3 is TGCAGTGCTAGTTCCAACCTAAACTATGGCTACACCTTC.

This clonotype was seen a handful of times. The rearrangement uses TRBV3-1 and TRBJ1-1; D possibly corresponds to TRBD1 (5 bases). The CDR3 is 13 amino acids. V was cut by 4 bases and J by 4 bases, with 10 bases left in between. CDR1 LGHDT and CDR2 YNNKEL come from the germline V gene (reference sequence). The CDR3 here is CASSRGTGTEAFF. DNA for the CDR3: TGTGCCAGCAGCCGGGGGACGGGCACTGAAGCTTTCTTT. Full variable domain (missing parts from reference TRBV3-1 and TRBJ1-1): DTAVSQTPKYLVTQMGNDKSIKCEQNLGHDTMYWYKQDSKKFLKIMFSYNNKELIINETVPNRFSPKSPDKAHLNLHINSLELGDSAVYFCASSRGTGTEAFFGQGTRLTVV.

This clonotype was recorded many times. The rearrangement links TRBV6-1 to TRBJ2-3; perhaps TRBD2 as D (5 bases). CDR3 size: 17 residues. Germline values: CDR1 MNHNS, CDR2 SASEGT. V was clipped by 2 bases and J by 2 bases, with 17 bases between them. The CDR3 loop reads CASSEISGGGDTDTQYF. CDR3 DNA sequence: TGTGCCAGCAGTGAAATAAGCGGCGGCGGTGACACAGATACGCAGTATTTT.

There are many counts of this clonotype. The chain employs TRBV4-1 and TRBJ1-1; the D is unclear. Per germline, CDR1 MGHRA and CDR2 YSYEKL. The CDR3 length is 12 residues. Trimming left V 4 bases short and J 10 bases short, with 13 bases between. The CDR3 DNA sequence: TGCGCCAGCAGCCCCCCCAGTGGCGGAGCTTTCTTT. Translation gives CASSPPSGGAFF.

The chain couples TRBV10-1 to TRBJ2-7; the D call may be TRBD1 or TRBD2 (6 bases each). V was pared by 10 bases and J by 2 bases, with 21 bases between. This CDR3 is built from 15 residues. Germline V lookup: CDR1 WNHNN, CDR2 SYGVQD (reference sequence). The DNA for the CDR3 is TGCGCCACCAAGGGAGGACAGCACTTAACCTACGAGCAGTACTTC. Its protein is CATKGGQHLTYEQYF.

In its sample, this clonotype was seen a few times. The chain employs TRBV4-2 and TRBJ2-1; maybe TRBD1 (5 bases). Germline V gives CDR1 LGHNA, CDR2 YNFKEQ. The V gene lost 4 bases and the J gene lost 3 bases, with 16 bases spanning the gap. CDR3 length: 16 amino acids. The CDR3 is CASSPELGAIYNEQFF. The CDR3 nucleotides read TGTGCCAGCAGCCCAGAGTTAGGGGCCATCTACAATGAGCAGTTCTTC.

This clonotype was seen ten or more times. V gene TRBV4-1 combines with J gene TRBJ1-2; no definite D call. CDR3 length equals 15 residues. In germline, CDR1 is MGHRA, CDR2 YSYEKL. Trimming stripped 0 bases from V and 4 bases from J, with 12 bases between. The CDR3 coding sequence is TGCGCCAGCAGCCAAGATCCCCCTGTTGTCTATGGCTACACCTTC. This encodes CASSQDPPVVYGYTF.

A note on this clonotype: One base away lies a much larger clone, so this may be a sequencing read error. The rearrangement uses TRBV5-1 and TRBJ2-1; 9 bases align to TRBD1. The CDR3 extends over 14 amino acids. Germline CDR1 SGHRS, CDR2 YFSETQ. CDR3 DNA sequence: TGCGCCAGCAGCTCGGACAGGGGTGACAATGAGCAGCTCTTC. Translating it yields CASSSDRGDNEQLF.

The V call is TRBV5-1, the J call TRBJ2-7; 7 nucleotides agree with TRBD2. Trimming took 4 bases from V and 2 from J; bases not matched to a gene: 9. The CDR3 covers 15 residues. CDR1 SGHRS and CDR2 YFSETQ come from the germline V gene. The CDR3 DNA sequence: TGCGCCAGCAGCATTTGGCGGGAGTTCCCCTACGAGCAGTACTTC. Its translation: CASSIWREFPYEQYF.

The sample holds a few counts of this clonotype. This chain links TRBV6-1 with TRBJ2-2; 12 bases align to TRBD2. The CDR3 covers 14 residues. J was trimmed by 5 bases and V by 7 bases; bases with no gene match: 2. The germline gives CDR1 MNHNS, CDR2 SASEGT. The CDR3 here is CASNLAGGTGELFF. The CDR3 nucleotides read TGTGCCAGCAACCTAGCGGGAGGGACCGGGGAGCTGTTTTTT.

V gene TRBV6-1 combines with J gene TRBJ2-3; D ambiguous. Germline CDR1 reads MNHNS; CDR2 reads SASEGT. Trimming cost V 1 base and J 2 bases, with 16 bases left between them. The CDR3 contains 17 residues. The CDR3 bases are TGTGCCAGCAGTGAAGTTCGTCAGATGTGGGACACAGATACGCAGTATTTT. Residues: CASSEVRQMWDTDTQYF.

This clonotype showed up just a few times. J is TRBJ2-1 and V is TRBV27; D may correspond to TRBD1 or TRBD2 (6 bases each). Germline-derived CDR1 and CDR2 are MNHEY and SMNVEV (reference sequence). Trimming removed 5 bases from V and 5 bases from J, with 16 bases in between. This CDR3 is 15 amino acids long. DNA for the CDR3: TGTGCCAGCAGTCCTCCGGGGGCCCAGAACAATGAGCAGTTCTTC. It yields the protein CASSPPGAQNNEQFF.

This clonotype was observed a few times. The chain is built from TRBV20-1 and TRBJ2-3; 11 bases align to TRBD2. This CDR3 contains 15 residues. J was trimmed by 7 bases and V by 5 bases; bases with no gene match: 11. CDR1 is DFQATT and CDR2 is SNEGSKA in the germline V gene (reference sequence). CDR3 sequence: CSAVLTSGVRYTQYF. The CDR3 coding sequence is TGCAGTGCTGTACTGACTAGCGGGGTCAGATATACGCAGTATTTT.

This chain links TRBV6-1 with TRBJ2-4; D possibly corresponds to TRBD2 (6 bases). In germline, CDR1 is MNHNS, CDR2 SASEGT. Trimming left V 6 bases short and J 2 bases short, with 14 bases between. This CDR3 contains 15 residues. CDR3 DNA: TGTGCCAGCAGCCTCACGGGGGTGTCCAAAAACATTCAGTACTTC. It specifies CASSLTGVSKNIQYF.

This clonotype was counted a few times. The rearrangement joins TRBV10-2 to TRBJ2-1, with D hard to call. Germline loops: CDR1 WSHSY, CDR2 SAAADI. CDR3 length equals 11 residues. V gave up 0 bases and J gave up 12 bases, with 6 bases separating them. As DNA, the CDR3 is TGCGCCAGCAGTGAGTCTTGGCGGCAGTTCTTC. It specifies CASSESWRQFF.

This clonotype was observed a handful of times. V usage is TRBV12-3 or TRBV12-4 and J usage is TRBJ2-1, with D hard to call. Trimming left V 3 bases short and J 7 bases short, with 10 bases between. The CDR3 spans 13 residues. CDR3 residues: CASSLGIGNEQFF. DNA for the CDR3: TGTGCCAGCAGTTTGGGGATAGGTAATGAGCAGTTCTTC.

The rearrangement links TRBV6-6 to TRBJ1-4; tentative D call: TRBD1 (5 bases). The CDR3 spans 13 residues. Germline V lookup: CDR1 MNHNY, CDR2 SVGAGI (reference sequence). Trimming left V 2 bases short and J 11 bases short, with 12 bases between. The CDR3 here is CASSYSPGDKLFF. DNA of the CDR3: TGTGCCAGCAGTTACAGCCCGGGGGACAAACTGTTTTTT.

V usage is TRBV21-1 and J usage is TRBJ2-2; the D segment call TRBD2 is taken from the table without a DNA check. TRBV21-1 is deemed a pseudogene. CDR3 length: 17 amino acids. CDR3 sequence: CASPYWRAEPTTGELFF. The CDR3 nucleotides are TGTGCCAGCCCTTACTGGAGGGCGGAACCGACCACCGGGGAGCTGTTTTTT.

The V call is TRBV5-4, the J call TRBJ1-1; D perhaps matches TRBD1 (5 bases). Germline assignment: CDR1 SGHNT and CDR2 YYREEE (reference sequence). CDR3 size: 16 residues. Deletions cut 2 bases from V and 4 bases from J, with 18 bases between. The CDR3 nucleotides are TGTGCCAGCAGCTTTTACCGGGACTTTGGAGGCACTGAAGCTTTCTTT. This gives the protein CASSFYRDFGGTEAFF.

This clonotype was seen a handful of times. The gene calls are TRBV20-1 and TRBJ2-1; 9 bases align to TRBD1. Germline V lookup: CDR1 DFQATT, CDR2 SNEGSKA (reference sequence). After removal of 5 bases from V and 7 bases from J, the junction contained 9 bases not matched to a gene. The CDR3 is 14 residues long. CDR3 protein: CSARWTGVVNEQFF. The DNA for the CDR3 is TGCAGTGCTCGCTGGACAGGGGTGGTAAATGAGCAGTTCTTC.